The rows below give T cell receptor beta chains drawn from one sample of a study of TIL therapy for anti-PD-1-resistant metastatic lung cancer. Sequenced by immunoSEQ multiplex PCR; TCRdb stores in-frame clones only, minus some. Of 7,000 to 8,000 clones detected, about 61% appear once; the ten largest clones hold about 7.8%. Sample: tumor tissue, taken at baseline. The receptors were sampled from a person between 25 and 80 years old with non-small cell lung cancer. Each CDR3 is given with its conserved first and last residue. D genes are given only for firm matches. Clone size is stated in some rows and not others, as once, few, many or a class when expanded.

cdr3_aa	cdr3_nt	d_call	j_call	clone_size	v_call
CASSSVSSYNSPLHF	TGTGCCAGCAGCTCCGTAAGCTCCTATAATTCACCCCTCCACTTT	-	TRBJ1-6	medium-sized	TRBV9
CASSPAPSRGNQPQHF	TGTGCCAGTAGTCCTGCCCCCAGTCGAGGCAATCAGCCCCAGCATTTT	-	TRBJ1-5	-	TRBV19
CSANWGLNTEAFF	TGCAGCGCCAACTGGGGGTTGAACACTGAAGCTTTCTTT	-	TRBJ1-1	-	TRBV29-1
CASSLSRGPQNTEAFF	TGTGCCAGCAGCTTGTCAAGGGGCCCTCAGAACACTGAAGCTTTCTTT	-	TRBJ1-1	-	TRBV7-3
CASSPYGTGMGVALLTDTQYF	TGTGCCAGTAGTCCGTACGGGACAGGGATGGGTGTGGCTCTCCTTACAGATACGCAGTATTTT	TRBD1	TRBJ2-3	-	TRBV19
CASSPEAAWTPSTDTQYF	TGTGCCAGTAGTCCGGAAGCAGCCTGGACTCCTAGCACAGATACGCAGTATTTT	-	TRBJ2-3	-	TRBV19
CAWDGLQVTGELFF	TGTGCCTGGGACGGACTACAGGTCACCGGGGAGCTGTTTTTT	-	TRBJ2-2	-	TRBV30
CATSRDDRTAGDGYTF	TGTGCCACCAGCAGAGACGACCGGACAGCAGGTGATGGCTACACCTTC	-	TRBJ1-2	-	TRBV15
CASSSGASYEQYF	TGTGCCAGCAGCTCCGGGGCCTCCTACGAGCAGTACTTC	-	TRBJ2-7	-	TRBV7-9
CASSPPTDSGGYTF	TGTGCCAGCTCACCACCGACAGATTCAGGTGGCTACACCTTC	-	TRBJ1-2	few	TRBV18
CASSQQGVAGGTQYF	TGTGCCAGCAGCCAACAGGGAGTCGCCGGAGGGACCCAGTACTTC	-	TRBJ2-5	-	TRBV3-1/TRBV3-2
CASSVTFRYEQFF	TGTGCCAGCAGTGTGACCTTTCGGTATGAGCAGTTCTTC	-	TRBJ2-1	-	TRBV2
CASRPTANYGYTF	TGTGCCAGCAGACCAACAGCTAACTATGGCTACACCTTC	-	TRBJ1-2	-	TRBV6-5
CASSQNRANNEQFF	TGCGCCAGCAGCCAAAACCGGGCCAACAATGAGCAGTTCTTC	-	TRBJ2-1	-	TRBV4-1
CASSLLGETQYF	TGTGCCAGCAGTTTGTTGGGGGAGACCCAGTACTTC	-	TRBJ2-5	-	TRBV28
CATSRSRGAAYEQYF	TGTGCCACCAGCAGGTCAAGGGGGGCGGCCTACGAGCAGTACTTC	-	TRBJ2-7	once	TRBV15
CASSTWTGSSSWDRETQYF	TGCGCCAGCAGTACCTGGACAGGGTCGTCGTCGTGGGATAGGGAGACCCAGTACTTC	TRBD1	TRBJ2-5	-	TRBV23-1
CASSRTGSSYEQYF	TGTGCCAGCAGTAGGACGGGAAGCTCCTACGAGCAGTACTTC	-	TRBJ2-7	-	TRBV6-5
CASSQRGESPDTQYF	TGTGCCAGCAGCCAAAGGGGGGAGAGTCCAGATACGCAGTATTTT	-	TRBJ2-3	medium-sized	TRBV4-2
CASSRQGAMTKNIQYF	TGTGCCAGCAGTCGACAGGGGGCGATGACAAAAAACATTCAGTACTTC	TRBD1	TRBJ2-4	-	TRBV5-5
CARQGKARGEKLFF	TGTGCCAGACAGGGGAAGGCCAGGGGGGAAAAACTGTTTTTT	TRBD1	TRBJ1-4	few	TRBV2
CASSWASGVRNEQFF	TGCGCCAGCAGCTGGGCTAGCGGGGTTCGCAATGAGCAGTTCTTC	TRBD2	TRBJ2-1	-	TRBV5-1
CASSLLWLAGAREGEQFF	TGTGCCAGCAGCCTGTTGTGGCTAGCGGGAGCCAGGGAGGGGGAGCAGTTCTTC	TRBD2	TRBJ2-1	-	TRBV5-4